The T cell receptor (beta chain) described here comes from a study of shared clonotypes between healthy human individuals. Study-wide findings and caveats: Despite large depth, sorted-subset datasets appeared incompletely sequenced. Naive subsets usually exceeded memory subsets in estimated richness.

Produced via immunoSEQ multiplex PCR; TCRdb's table is partial and in-frame only. The data show 2 million to 2.5 million clones, 85% to 95% seen once. The table lists this clone with a count of one. Its target is not known. V was pared by 3 bases and J by 1 base, with 10 bases between. This CDR3 has 15 residues. Germline CDR1 reads SGHRS; CDR2 reads YFSETQ. This clonotype was sampled from a man younger than 30 in good health. Some clones in this sample may be carry-over from other donors' samples. The chain carries TRBV5-1 and TRBJ2-2; unclear D gene. The sequenced material came from naive CD4+ T cells from PBMCs. Regarding subset: CD45RA+ positively selected. The CDR3 nucleotides read TGCGCCAGCAGCTCAATGGCCTGGAACACCGGGGAGCTGTTTTTT. Protein sequence: CASSSMAWNTGELFF.